Listed below are T cell receptor beta chains from one sample, sequenced in a study of shared clonotypes between healthy human individuals. Clones were read by immunoSEQ multiplex PCR, and TCRdb kept only the in-frame ones, dropping some. The table records some 2.3 million clones, over 90% of them present only once. The sequencing input was naive CD4+ T cells from PBMCs. The source of these receptors is a man aged 18 to 30 in good health. Some clones in this sample may be carry-over from other donors' samples. CDR3s include the opening cysteine and the closing phenylalanine or tryptophan. The D gene is left open where the match is weak. The size of a clone is reported for some rows only, either as once, few or many, or as a class for expanded clones.

j_call d_call v_call clone_size cdr3_nt cdr3_aa
TRBJ2-1 TRBD2 TRBV9 . TGTGCCAGCACCCTCGCTAGCGGGGAATACAATGAGCAGTTCTTC CASTLASGEYNEQFF
TRBJ2-5 . TRBV7-9 . TGTGCCAGCAGCTTTGGGCCTCCCCAAGAGACCCAGTACTTC CASSFGPPQETQYF
TRBJ1-5 . TRBV6-5 once TGTGCCAGCAGCTCCGGGGGTAGCAATCAGCCCCAGCATTTT CASSSGGSNQPQHF
TRBJ2-7 . TRBV6-5 . TGTGCCAGCAGTGGCTCAAGGGGTCCGACCTACGAGCAGTACTTC CASSGSRGPTYEQYF
TRBJ1-2 . TRBV7-8 . TGTGCCAGCAGCTTCTACTCGGGCAGAGTCGACTATGGCTACACCTTC CASSFYSGRVDYGYTF
TRBJ2-6 . TRBV2 . TGTGCCAGCAGGAGGCAGGGAACTGGGGCCAACGTCCTGACTTTC CASRRQGTGANVLTF
TRBJ2-7 TRBD2 TRBV27 . TGTGCCAGCAGTTTAGGACTAGCGGGAGGCGAGCAGTACTTC CASSLGLAGGEQYF
TRBJ2-7 TRBD2 TRBV27 . TGTGCCAGCAGTAGGGGAGGGACCCTAGCCTACGAGCAGTACTTC CASSRGGTLAYEQYF
TRBJ2-2 . TRBV6-1 . TGTGCCAGCAGTAGGCTAGGCACCGGGGAGCTGTTTTTT CASSRLGTGELFF
TRBJ1-1 . TRBV5-1 . TGCGCCAGCAGCTTTCGCATGAACACTGAAGCTTTCTTT CASSFRMNTEAFF
TRBJ2-2 . TRBV29-1 . TGCAGCGTTAGACAGACAGATTACACCGGGGAGCTGTTTTTT CSVRQTDYTGELFF
TRBJ1-4 . TRBV7-9 . TGTGCCAGCAGCTTGAATTGGGGGCAGGGTAATGAAAAACTGTTTTTT CASSLNWGQGNEKLFF
TRBJ2-1 TRBD1 TRBV2 . TGTGCCAGCCTAATTGAGACAGGGGCCTACAATGAGCAGTTCTTC CASLIETGAYNEQFF
TRBJ1-4 . TRBV29-1 . TGCAGCGCCTCGAGACTGGGGGAAAAACTGTTTTTT CSASRLGEKLFF
TRBJ2-7 TRBD2 TRBV29-1 . TGCAGCGTTGGGGTCCTAGCGGGAGGCTACGAGCAGTACTTC CSVGVLAGGYEQYF
TRBJ2-3 . TRBV5-1 . TGCGCCAGCGGATTTGGTCAGGGAGATACGCAGTATTTT CASGFGQGDTQYF
TRBJ2-3 . TRBV7-3 . TGTGCCAGCAGCTTAAGGGCTGGGAGCCTCACAGATACGCAGTATTTT CASSLRAGSLTDTQYF
TRBJ1-5 . TRBV4-1 . TGCGCCAGCAGCCAAATCGGTAGCAATCAGCCCCAGCATTTT CASSQIGSNQPQHF
TRBJ2-2 . TRBV9 . TGTGCCAGCAGCACGGTGACAGTGAACACCGGGGAGCTGTTTTTT CASSTVTVNTGELFF
TRBJ2-2 . TRBV11-1 once TGTGCCAGCAGCTTAGCTTTATCGGACGGGGAGCTGTTTTTT CASSLALSDGELFF
TRBJ1-5 . TRBV5-5 . TGTGCCAGCAGCTTTTCTATTACTGTTTATGAGGGGATAGGCAATCAGCCCCAGCATTTT CASSFSITVYEGIGNQPQHF
TRBJ2-1 TRBD1 TRBV5-6 once TGTGCCAGCAGCTTGGAAGGGGGCGTCTCCTACAATGAGCAGTTCTTC CASSLEGGVSYNEQFF
TRBJ2-7 . TRBV5-1 . TGCGCCAGCAGCGTTGACAGATACGAGCAGTACTTC CASSVDRYEQYF
TRBJ1-1 . TRBV19 . TGTGCCAGTAGTGGCAGGGTTTTCGGCACTGAAGCTTTCTTT CASSGRVFGTEAFF
TRBJ2-4 . TRBV4-1 . TGCGCCAGCAGCCAAGACAGAACTACCAAAAACATTCAGTACTTC CASSQDRTTKNIQYF
TRBJ2-7 . TRBV11-3 . TGTGCCAGCAGCCCTGCCTGGTCTGCCGGCGAGCAGTACTTC CASSPAWSAGEQYF
TRBJ1-2 . TRBV10-2 . TGCGCCAGCAGTGAGTCGACGGTAACAGACAATAACTATGGCTACACCTTC CASSESTVTDNNYGYTF
TRBJ2-2 TRBD2 TRBV4-1 once TGCGCCAGCAGCCAAAGGGCGAATCTAGCGGGAGGATCGAACACCGGGGAGCTGTTTTTT CASSQRANLAGGSNTGELFF
TRBJ1-1 TRBD1 TRBV6-5 once TGTGCCAGCAGTTACGGACAGGGGGCAAAGAACACTGAAGCTTTCTTT CASSYGQGAKNTEAFF
TRBJ1-2 TRBD1 TRBV6-1 . TGTGCCAGCAGTTCGGGACAGGCTAACTATGGCTACACCTTC CASSSGQANYGYTF
TRBJ2-4 . TRBV18 . TGTGCCAGCTCACCACTTGGGGAACTAGCCAAAAACATTCAGTACTTC CASSPLGELAKNIQYF
TRBJ1-2 TRBD1 TRBV7-9 . TGTGCCAGCAGCTTAGACCGGAGGACAGGGGCTGGCTACACCTTC CASSLDRRTGAGYTF
TRBJ2-1 . TRBV5-1 . TGCGCCAGCAGCTTGGTGAAGAATAGTTACAATGAGCAGTTCTTC CASSLVKNSYNEQFF
TRBJ2-3 . TRBV11-3 . TGTGCCAGCAGCTTTAGTAGACAGCATACGCAGTATTTT CASSFSRQHTQYF
TRBJ1-1 . TRBV6-5 . TGTGCCAGCAGTAGGGGGGGGGATGGGAACACTGAAGCTTTCTTT CASSRGGDGNTEAFF
TRBJ2-4 TRBD1 TRBV18 . TGTGCCAGCTCATGGACAGGGTTTGAAAACATTCAGTACTTC CASSWTGFENIQYF
TRBJ2-6 TRBD2 TRBV28 . TGTGCCAGCAGTCGCGTCCCGGGACTAGCTTATGGGGCCAACGTCCTGACTTTC CASSRVPGLAYGANVLTF
TRBJ2-3 . TRBV6-5 . TGTGCCAGCACCCCTACTTCGGCCAACACAGATACGCAGTATTTT CASTPTSANTDTQYF
TRBJ2-1 . TRBV2 once TGTGCCGGAAGACTCTTGAGCTCCTACAATGAGCAGTTCTTC CAGRLLSSYNEQFF
TRBJ2-1 . TRBV6-1 . TGTGCCAGCACCGGCGGTTTCTTAGGGAGCAATGAGCAGTTCTTC CASTGGFLGSNEQFF
TRBJ1-2 . TRBV7-2 once TGTGCCAGCAGCTTAGCGTGGGCCGTTACCTATGGCTACACCTTC CASSLAWAVTYGYTF
TRBJ2-1 . TRBV4-1 . TGCGCCAGCAGCCAAGGGGGCCTGAGGGGGTACAATGAGCAGTTCTTC CASSQGGLRGYNEQFF
TRBJ2-7 . TRBV7-3 . TGTGCCACCACCGAGGTTATGGAGACTGGCTACGAGCAGTACTTC CATTEVMETGYEQYF
TRBJ2-1 TRBD1 TRBV5-1 . TGCGCCAGCAGCTCTCGACAGGGAGCCTACAATGAGCAGTTCTTC CASSSRQGAYNEQFF
TRBJ2-3 TRBD2 TRBV11-3 . TGTGCCAGCAGCTTTAGCGGGAGGGTAGATACGCAGTATTTT CASSFSGRVDTQYF
TRBJ2-7 TRBD2 TRBV30 . TGTGCCTGGACCCAACTGGCGGGAGCCCCCTACGAGCAGTACTTC CAWTQLAGAPYEQYF
TRBJ1-1 . TRBV30 . TGTGCCTGGAGTGTAGAGCCGAAGAACACTGAAGCTTTCTTT CAWSVEPKNTEAFF
TRBJ2-7 . TRBV10-3 once TGTGCCATCAGCTCGTCCTCGGCTCAAGGCCTCGAGCAGTACTTC CAISSSSAQGLEQYF
TRBJ2-1 . TRBV7-6 . TGTGCCAGCAGCCCGTGGGCCGATGAGCAGTTCTTC CASSPWADEQFF
TRBJ2-2 . TRBV21-1 . TGTGCCAGCAGCAGCCCAGCGGGGAGGGCTACGAACACCGGGGAGCTGTTTTTT CASSSPAGRATNTGELFF
TRBJ2-5 . TRBV28 . TGTGCCAGCAAAGTTGAGGAGACCCAGTACTTC CASKVEETQYF
TRBJ1-2 . TRBV18 . TGTGCCAGCTCAATTGACACTAACTATGGCTACACCTTC CASSIDTNYGYTF
TRBJ2-7 TRBD2 TRBV7-2 . TGTGCCAGCAGCCCCCGACTAGCGGGAGGCGGCAACGAGCAGTACTTC CASSPRLAGGGNEQYF
TRBJ2-6 . TRBV15 . TGTGCCACCAGCAGAGGGTCTGGTGGGGCCAACGTCCTGACTTTC CATSRGSGGANVLTF